This passage covers 32 T cell receptor beta chains from one sample sequenced in a study of blood T cell repertoires in COVID-19. Sequenced by immunoSEQ multiplex PCR; TCRdb stores in-frame clones only, minus some. The sample lists 150,000 to 200,000 clones, roughly 80% occurring once. Sequencing was done on a sample of peripheral blood. The receptors shown here come from a man aged 65-85 years with acute or convalescent COVID-19.

The genes are TRBV10-3 and TRBJ2-7; the match to TRBD2 covers 8 bases. V was pared by 0 bases and J by 2 bases, with 6 bases of the junction left unmatched. From germline, CDR1 is ENHRY and CDR2 SYGVKD. The CDR3 covers 16 residues. As DNA, the CDR3 is TGTGCCATCAGTGAGTCAGACAGAGCGGGAGCCTACGAGCAGTACTTC. Protein sequence: CAISESDRAGAYEQYF.

This clone is labeled as medium-sized. This chain uses TRBV9 with TRBJ2-7, with 10 bases lining up with TRBD1. This CDR3 has 18 residues. Germline V gives CDR1 SGDLS, CDR2 YYNGEE. Trimming at V came to 0 bases and at J to 0 bases, leaving 9 bases not matched to a gene. CDR3 sequence reads: CASSVAPLGQGDSYEQYF. CDR3 nucleotide sequence: TGTGCCAGCAGCGTAGCCCCACTTGGACAGGGGGACTCCTACGAGCAGTACTTC. The full variable domain, its missing parts supplied by reference TRBV9 and TRBJ2-7, is DSGVTQTPKHLITATGQRVTLRCSPRSGDLSVYWYQQSLDQGLQFLIQYYNGEERAKGNILERFSAQQFPDLHSELNLSSLELGDSALYFCASSVAPLGQGDSYEQYFGPGTRLTVT.

A few counts support this clone. The chain has TRBV14 and TRBJ1-2, with D possibly matching TRBD1 (6 bases). The CDR3 has 14 amino acids. Germline V gives CDR1 SGHDN, CDR2 FVKESK. V was shortened by 1 base and J by 2 bases, with 8 bases between the two germline ends. The CDR3 bases are TGTGCCAGCAGCCAAGTAACAGGGAACTATGGCTACACCTTC. Its translation: CASSQVTGNYGYTF.

The J gene is TRBJ2-1, the V gene TRBV3-1 (or the pseudogene TRBV3-2); 13 positions agree with TRBD2. The CDR3 contains 16 residues. Germline-derived CDR1 and CDR2 are LGHDT and YNNKEL (reference sequence). V lost 4 bases and J lost 3; bases outside the gene matches: 3. DNA of the CDR3: TGTGCCAGCAGCCGGACTAGCGGGGGTCTCTACAATGAGCAGTTCTTC. This translates into CASSRTSGGLYNEQFF.

A single count supports this clone. This chain connects TRBV14 to TRBJ1-1; no firm D call. There are 14 residues in the CDR3. Germline V gives CDR1 SGHDN, CDR2 FVKESK. The germline V and J ends were trimmed by 4 bases and 1 base, with 10 bases remaining between them. The CDR3 sequence is CASSRARQNTEAFF. CDR3 nucleotides: TGTGCCAGCAGCCGGGCTCGGCAGAACACTGAAGCTTTCTTT.

The chain links TRBV28 to TRBJ1-3, with TRBD1 matching over 7 bases. Trimming removed 5 bases from V and 4 bases from J; junction bases left unmatched: 5. The CDR3 totals 14 residues. Germline CDR1 and CDR2: MDHEN and SYDVKM. CDR3 protein: CASSLQGHGNTIYF. For the CDR3, the DNA is TGTGCCAGCAGTCTACAGGGGCACGGAAACACCATATATTTT.

This clone was seen a handful of times. The rearrangement joins TRBV3-1 (or the pseudogene TRBV3-2) to TRBJ1-2; D perhaps matches TRBD1 (6 bases). This CDR3 is 14 amino acids long. V was clipped by 1 base and J by 8 bases, with 14 bases between them. Germline assignment: CDR1 LGHDT and CDR2 YNNKEL (reference sequence). CDR3 bases: TGTGCCAGCAGCCAAGGTGGGGGCTACGGCGGCTACACCTTC. Encoded protein: CASSQGGGYGGYTF.

CDR3 region: CASSLQTEAFF. Here the CDR3 DNA reads TGTGCCAGCAGTTTGCAGACTGAAGCTTTCTTT. This chain uses TRBV12-3 or TRBV12-4 with TRBJ1-1; D call uncertain. V lost 3 bases and J lost 5, with 4 bases in between. The CDR3 contains 11 residues.

V usage is TRBV27 and J usage is TRBJ2-7; TRBD2 is a possible D gene (5 bases). V lost 5 bases and J lost 0, with 11 bases in between. Germline V gene lookup returns CDR1 MNHEY and CDR2 SMNVEV (reference sequence). This CDR3 spans 14 amino acids. CDR3 in DNA: TGTGCCAGCAGTCCCACTAGATTCTCCTACGAGCAGTACTTC. It codes for CASSPTRFSYEQYF.

V is TRBV27 and J is TRBJ1-2, with D perhaps matching TRBD1 (6 bases). Trimming pared 2 bases from V and 7 bases from J, leaving 11 bases between. In germline, CDR1 is MNHEY, CDR2 SMNVEV (reference sequence). This CDR3 is built from 13 residues. In nucleotides, the CDR3 is TGTGCCAGCAGTTTAACAGGGTATGGTGGCTACACCTTC. It yields the protein CASSLTGYGGYTF.

V gene TRBV5-6 combines with J gene TRBJ1-2; D might be TRBD1 (6 bases). V lost 0 bases to trimming and J lost 7 bases, with 19 bases between them. The length of the CDR3 is 16 residues. Germline V lookup: CDR1 SGHDT, CDR2 YYEEEE. The CDR3 is CASSLVGGSPRGGYTF. The CDR3 nucleotides are TGTGCCAGCAGCTTGGTTGGAGGCTCCCCCAGGGGTGGCTACACCTTC.

This sequence joins TRBV2 and TRBJ1-3; D is perhaps TRBD1 (5 bases). The CDR3 is 15 residues long. Germline V lookup: CDR1 SNHLY, CDR2 FYNNEI. Deletions cut 6 bases from V and 0 bases from J, with 12 bases between. The CDR3 loop reads CASRGVRLSGNTIYF. The CDR3 DNA reads as TGTGCCAGCAGAGGGGTACGACTCTCTGGAAACACCATATATTTT. Complete variable domain (other parts from reference TRBV2 and TRBJ1-3): EPEVTQTPSHQVTQMGQEVILRCVPISNHLYFYWYRQILGQKVEFLVSFYNNEISEKSEIFDDQFSVERPDGSNFTLKIRSTKLEDSAMYFCASRGVRLSGNTIYFGEGSWLTVV.

This chain joins TRBV5-4 and TRBJ2-1, with 8 bases identical to TRBD1. The CDR3 has 16 residues. The germline gives CDR1 SGHNT, CDR2 YYREEE (reference sequence). Trimming at V came to 0 bases and at J to 4 bases, leaving 6 bases not matched to a gene. CDR3 amino acids: CASSLGGTGEYNEQFF. DNA of the CDR3: TGTGCCAGCAGCTTGGGAGGGACAGGCGAGTACAATGAGCAGTTCTTC.

The chain couples TRBV30 to TRBJ2-7, with 11 positions matching TRBD1. The CDR3 contains 16 residues. Germline CDR1 GTSNPN, CDR2 SVGIG (reference sequence). V shed 0 bases and J 3 bases; nucleotides not matched to a gene: 7. As DNA, the CDR3 is TGTGCCTGGAGTGTACTCTCGGACAGGGGGCTCTACGAGCAGTACTTC. Translating it yields CAWSVLSDRGLYEQYF.

This clone has just a few counts. The chain joins TRBV11-2 to TRBJ1-6, with D unresolved. V lost 0 bases, J lost 3 bases, and 6 bases lay in between. Germline values: CDR1 SGHAT, CDR2 FQNNGV. CDR3 length: 15 residues. CDR3 sequence (DNA): TGTGCCAGCAGCTTAGACGCAGACTATAATTCACCCCTCCACTTT. Translated, it gives CASSLDADYNSPLHF.

The rearrangement joins TRBV7-2 to TRBJ1-1, with D unresolved. This CDR3 spans 14 amino acids. Per the germline V gene, CDR1 is SGHTA and CDR2 is FQGNSA. V lost 2 bases and J lost 0, with 7 bases in between. CDR3 sequence: CASSLFPVNTEAFF. CDR3 DNA sequence: TGTGCCAGCAGCTTATTCCCAGTGAACACTGAAGCTTTCTTT.

The V gene is TRBV7-9, the J gene TRBJ2-1; TRBD2 agrees at 10 bases. With V trimmed by 0 bases and J by 5 bases, 4 bases remained unmatched. The CDR3 spans 16 residues. Germline CDR1 reads SEHNR; CDR2 reads FQNEAQ (reference sequence). CDR3 DNA sequence: TGTGCCAGCAGCTTAGCGCTACTAGCGGGGAACAATGAGCAGTTCTTC. Translation: CASSLALLAGNNEQFF. The full variable domain, rest sourced from reference TRBV7-9 and TRBJ2-1, is DTGVSQNPRHKITKRGQNVTFRCDPISEHNRLYWYRQTLGQGPEFLTYFQNEAQLEKSRLLSDRFSAERPKGSFSTLEIQRTEQGDSAMYLCASSLALLAGNNEQFFGPGTRLTVL.

The chain carries TRBV3-1 (or the pseudogene TRBV3-2) and TRBJ2-1; TRBD2 agrees at 14 bases. Looked up from germline, CDR1 is LGHDT and CDR2 is YNNKEL (reference sequence). The CDR3 runs 16 residues. Trimming at V came to 4 bases and at J to 7 bases, leaving 6 bases not matched to a gene. CDR3 sequence: CASSPRTSGGRNEQFF. The CDR3 coding sequence is TGTGCCAGCAGCCCTAGGACTAGCGGGGGGCGGAATGAGCAGTTCTTC.

V is TRBV4-2 and J is TRBJ2-2; D might be TRBD2 (5 bases). The V gene's germline CDR1 is LGHNA and CDR2 YNFKEQ. Trimming removed 1 base from V and 2 bases from J, with 11 bases in between. The CDR3 totals 16 residues. The CDR3 DNA reads as TGTGCCAGCAGCCAAGTCGCCGGGGTTAACACCGGGGAGCTGTTTTTT. This codes for CASSQVAGVNTGELFF.

The chain links TRBV11-3 to TRBJ2-3, with TRBD1 matching 9 bases. CDR3 length equals 15 residues. With V trimmed by 5 bases and J by 0 bases, 3 bases remained unmatched. CDR1 is SGHNT and CDR2 is YENEEA in the germline V gene. CDR3 nucleotides: TGTGCCAGCAGCACCGGGACAGGGAGCACAGATACGCAGTATTTT. Protein: CASSTGTGSTDTQYF. The full variable domain, completed using reference TRBV11-3 and TRBJ2-3, is EAGVVQSPRYKIIEKKQPVAFWCNPISGHNTLYWYLQNLGQGPELLIRYENEEAVDDSQLPKDRFSAERLKGVDSTLKIQPAELGDSAVYLCASSTGTGSTDTQYFGPGTRLTVL.

The chain carries TRBV5-1 and TRBJ2-2; tentatively, D is TRBD1 (5 bases). V lost 6 bases and J lost 1, with 7 bases in between. CDR3 length: 13 residues. Germline loops: CDR1 SGHRS, CDR2 YFSETQ. DNA of the CDR3: TGCGCCAGCACCACAGGGAACACCGGGGAGCTGTTTTTT. Amino acid sequence: CASTTGNTGELFF.

V and J are TRBV19 and TRBJ1-5; TRBD1 matches at 11 bases. J was trimmed by 7 bases and V by 7 bases; bases with no gene match: 9. The CDR3 is 15 residues long. CDR1 LNHDA and CDR2 SQIVND come from the germline V gene (reference sequence). Here the CDR3 reads CASMGDRGLWQPQHF. CDR3 DNA sequence: TGTGCCAGTATGGGGGACAGGGGGTTATGGCAGCCCCAGCATTTT.

The chain is built from TRBV5-1 and TRBJ1-2; 9 nucleotides align to TRBD1. The V gene end was trimmed by 4 bases and the J gene end by 3 bases; junction bases not matched to a gene: 7. The germline gives CDR1 SGHRS, CDR2 YFSETQ. The CDR3 is 15 amino acids. CDR3 sequence reads: CASSLEWTGDYGYTF. CDR3 coding DNA: TGCGCCAGCAGCCTGGAATGGACAGGGGACTATGGCTACACCTTC.

This chain joins TRBV24-1 and TRBJ2-1, with 9 bases matching TRBD2. V gave up 10 bases and J gave up 6 bases; unmatched junction bases: 9. This CDR3 is 14 amino acids long. Germline CDR1 is KGHDR and CDR2 is SFDVKD. CDR3 DNA: TGTGCCACTAGCGCTAGCGGGATAGGCAATGAGCAGTTCTTC. Its protein product is CATSASGIGNEQFF.

The chain employs TRBV7-2 and TRBJ2-1, with 10 positions matching TRBD2. Germline trimming cut 5 bases from V and 6 bases from J; bases unmatched to any gene: 10. The germline CDR1 and CDR2 sequences are SGHTA and FQGNSA. This CDR3 region has 16 residues. This CDR3 is CASSPRLLAGSNEQFF. CDR3 in DNA: TGTGCCAGCAGCCCCCGGTTACTAGCGGGAAGCAATGAGCAGTTCTTC. Full variable domain (missing parts from reference TRBV7-2 and TRBJ2-1): GAGVSQSPSNKVTEKGKDVELRCDPISGHTALYWYRQSLGQGLEFLIYFQGNSAPDKSGLPSDRFSAERTGGSVSTLTIQRTQQEDSAVYLCASSPRLLAGSNEQFFGPGTRLTVL.

The gene calls are TRBV10-2 and TRBJ2-7, with 9 bases matching TRBD1. In germline, CDR1 is WSHSY, CDR2 SAAADI. After removal of 4 bases from V and 5 bases from J, the junction contained 9 bases not matched to a gene. The CDR3 is 15 residues long. Written as DNA, the CDR3 is TGCGCCAGCAGTGTAGTAGGACAGGGGAAGAACGAGCAGTACTTC. The encoded protein is CASSVVGQGKNEQYF.

V gene TRBV5-1 combines with J gene TRBJ1-1; 11 bases are shared with TRBD1. The CDR3 totals 17 residues. With 0 bases clipped from V and 3 bases from J, the junction kept 7 bases outside the gene matches. The germline gives CDR1 SGHRS, CDR2 YFSETQ. The CDR3 bases are TGCGCCAGCAGCTTGGTAGGACAGGGGGCGTTGGACACTGAAGCTTTCTTT. Protein product: CASSLVGQGALDTEAFF.

This rearrangement joins TRBV29-1 to TRBJ1-2; D may be TRBD1 (5 bases). V lost 0 bases and J 7 bases, leaving 12 bases between the germline ends. From germline, CDR1 is SQVTM and CDR2 ANQGSEA. The CDR3 contains 13 residues. CDR3 in amino acids: CSVEDPGRAGYTF. The CDR3 DNA follows: TGCAGCGTTGAAGATCCAGGCAGGGCTGGCTACACCTTC.

The chain combines TRBV21-1 with TRBJ1-5; no DNA check was done on the table's D call, TRBD1. TRBV21-1 is labeled a pseudogene. The length of the CDR3 is 15 residues. The CDR3 protein is CASSNPGQGGQPQHF. The CDR3 DNA sequence: TGTGCCAGCAGCAACCCGGGACAGGGCGGTCAGCCCCAGCATTTT.

The J gene is TRBJ2-5, the V gene TRBV5-1, with 9 positions matching TRBD2. The CDR3 is 15 residues long. CDR1 and CDR2 (germline): SGHRS, YFSETQ. Germline trimming cut 1 base from V and 3 bases from J; bases unmatched to any gene: 4. This CDR3 is CASSLSSGGKETQYF. DNA of the CDR3: TGCGCCAGCAGCTTGTCGAGCGGGGGGAAAGAGACCCAGTACTTC.

V and J are TRBV10-2 and TRBJ1-2; D gene ambiguous. The CDR3 is 12 residues long. The V end lost 3 bases, the J end lost 5 bases, and 7 bases lay between the germline ends. Germline CDR1 WSHSY, CDR2 SAAADI. CDR3 sequence (DNA): TGCGCCAGCAGTGAACAGTTATATGGCTACACCTTC. Its translation is CASSEQLYGYTF.

The rearrangement links TRBV18 to TRBJ2-3, with 7 bases matching TRBD2. J was trimmed by 0 bases and V by 3 bases; bases with no gene match: 9. Germline values: CDR1 KGHSH, CDR2 LQKENI. This CDR3 spans 17 amino acids. CDR3 loop: CASSPYGSGSSTDTQYF. For the CDR3, the DNA is TGTGCCAGCTCACCCTATGGTAGCGGGTCTAGCACAGATACGCAGTATTTT.